This T cell receptor (beta chain) was captured by sequencing in a study of regulatory T cells in long-lasting Graves disease. Trimming took off 7 bases at V and 0 bases at J, with 14 bases between the two ends. The CDR3 extends over 15 amino acids. CDR1 ENHRY and CDR2 SYGVKD come from the germline V gene. Time point: persistent/refractory GD, antithyroid drugs over 5 years with positive TRAb. The TCR library used RNA extracted from PBMCs. Under American Thyroid Association guidelines, Graves' disease was diagnosed. Arm-PCR of CDR3 regions with iRepertoire HTBI primers generated TCR beta libraries. TCRdb reprocessed the multiplex PCR reads via MiXCR and lists one record per CDR3 protein. This table has more than 300,000 distinct CDR3 sequences, roughly 25% appearing once.

This receptor was obtained from a woman between 35 and 50 years old with Graves disease. Here the sequenced sample was peripheral blood mononuclear cells (PBMCs), taken when the disease was refractory, from a patient treated with antithyroid drugs. The genes are TRBV10-3 and TRBJ2-3; D remains unclear. The CDR3 here is CAIKGPNYSTDTQYF. The CDR3 bases are TGTGCCATCAAGGGCCCGAATTATAGCACAGATACGCAGTATTTT.